What follows is one T cell receptor (beta chain) and its context. The antigen remains undetermined. Using immunoSEQ multiplex PCR, the repertoire was profiled, and TCRdb retains in-frame clones only, with some absent. Of over 7,500 clones listed, 82% are singletons. The data were taken from a study of tumor-infiltrating lymphocytes in localized non-small cell lung cancer. In the study overall: Patients included smokers and never-smokers with various histologies, some sampled after neoadjuvant chemotherapy.

Trimming removed 3 bases at V and 8 bases at J, with 13 bases between. CDR3 length equals 13 residues. Germline V lookup: CDR1 SGHTA, CDR2 FQGTGA. Points from the study as a whole: T-cell fraction did not differ between immunotypes IM1 and IM2.

V and J are TRBV7-3 and TRBJ1-1; TRBD1 is a possible D gene (6 bases). Input material: uninvolved lung tissue not adjacent to the tumor. This TCR was sampled from a human donor with non-small cell lung cancer. CDR3 loop: CASSLRGGGEAFF. The CDR3 region has the DNA TGTGCCAGCAGCTTGAGAGGAGGGGGGGAAGCTTTCTTT.